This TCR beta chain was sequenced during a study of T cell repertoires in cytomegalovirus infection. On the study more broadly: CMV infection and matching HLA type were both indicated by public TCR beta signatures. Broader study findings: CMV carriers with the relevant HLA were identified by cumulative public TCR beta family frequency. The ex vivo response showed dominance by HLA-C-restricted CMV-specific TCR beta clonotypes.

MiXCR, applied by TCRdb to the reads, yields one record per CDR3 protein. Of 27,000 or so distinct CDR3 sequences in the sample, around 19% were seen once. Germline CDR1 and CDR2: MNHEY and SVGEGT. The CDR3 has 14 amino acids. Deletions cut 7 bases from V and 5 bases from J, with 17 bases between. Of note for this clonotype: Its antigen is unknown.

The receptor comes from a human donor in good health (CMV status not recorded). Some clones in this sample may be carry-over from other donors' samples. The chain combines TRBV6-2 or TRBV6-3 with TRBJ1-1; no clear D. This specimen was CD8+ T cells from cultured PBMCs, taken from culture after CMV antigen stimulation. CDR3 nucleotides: TGTGCCAGCAATATACCGGGAGCCGATACTGAAGCTTTCTTT. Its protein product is CASNIPGADTEAFF.